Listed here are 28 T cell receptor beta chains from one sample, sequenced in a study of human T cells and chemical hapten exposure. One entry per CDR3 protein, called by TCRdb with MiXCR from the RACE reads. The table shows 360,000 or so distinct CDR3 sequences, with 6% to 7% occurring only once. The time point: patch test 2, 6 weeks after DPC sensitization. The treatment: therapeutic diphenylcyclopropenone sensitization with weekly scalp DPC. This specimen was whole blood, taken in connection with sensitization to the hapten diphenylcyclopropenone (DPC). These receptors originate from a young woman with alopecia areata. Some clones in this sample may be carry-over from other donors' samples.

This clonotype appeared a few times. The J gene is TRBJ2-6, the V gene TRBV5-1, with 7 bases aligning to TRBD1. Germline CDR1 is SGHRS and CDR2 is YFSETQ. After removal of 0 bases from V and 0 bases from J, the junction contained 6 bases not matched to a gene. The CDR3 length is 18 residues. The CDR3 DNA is TGCGCCAGCAGCTTGGGGGGACAGTCCAACTCTGGGGCCAACGTCCTGACTTTC. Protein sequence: CASSLGGQSNSGANVLTF.

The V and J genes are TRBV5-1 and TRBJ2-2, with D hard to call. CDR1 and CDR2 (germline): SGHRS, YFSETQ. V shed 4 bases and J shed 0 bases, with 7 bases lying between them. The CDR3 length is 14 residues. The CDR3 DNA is TGCGCCAGCAGCCTTAGCTCGAACACCGGGGAGCTGTTTTTT. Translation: CASSLSSNTGELFF.

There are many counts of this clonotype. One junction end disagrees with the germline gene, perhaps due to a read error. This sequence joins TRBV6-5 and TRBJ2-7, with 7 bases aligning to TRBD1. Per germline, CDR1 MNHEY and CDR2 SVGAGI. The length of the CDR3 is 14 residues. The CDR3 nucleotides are TGTGCCAGCAGTTCCGGGACAGCTTTTTACGGGCAGTACTTC. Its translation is CASSSGTAFYGQYF.

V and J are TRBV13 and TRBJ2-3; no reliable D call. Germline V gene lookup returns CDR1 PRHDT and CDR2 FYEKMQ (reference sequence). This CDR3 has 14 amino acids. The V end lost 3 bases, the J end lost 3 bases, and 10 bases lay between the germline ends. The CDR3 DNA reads TGTGCCAGCAGCTTTGGAATTTCGACAGATACGCAGTATTTT. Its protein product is CASSFGISTDTQYF.

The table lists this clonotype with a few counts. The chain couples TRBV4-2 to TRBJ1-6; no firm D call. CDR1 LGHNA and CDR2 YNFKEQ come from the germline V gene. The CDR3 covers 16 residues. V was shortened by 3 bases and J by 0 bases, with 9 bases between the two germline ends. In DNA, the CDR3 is TGTGCCAGCAGCCATACGGTTAGCTCCTATAATTCACCCCTCCACTTT. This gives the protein CASSHTVSSYNSPLHF.

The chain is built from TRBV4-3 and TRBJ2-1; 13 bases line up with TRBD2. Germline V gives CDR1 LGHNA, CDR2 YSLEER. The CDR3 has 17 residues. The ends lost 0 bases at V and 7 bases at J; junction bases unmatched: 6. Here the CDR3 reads CASSQDARTSGGNEQFF. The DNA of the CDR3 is TGCGCCAGCAGCCAAGATGCACGGACTAGCGGGGGAAATGAGCAGTTCTTC.

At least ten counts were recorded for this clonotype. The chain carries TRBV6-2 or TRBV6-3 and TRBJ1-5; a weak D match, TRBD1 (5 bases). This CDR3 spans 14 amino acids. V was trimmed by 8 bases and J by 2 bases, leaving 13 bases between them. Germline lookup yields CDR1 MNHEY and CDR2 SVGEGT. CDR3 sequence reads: CASALGQRNQPQHF. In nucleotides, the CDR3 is TGTGCCAGCGCTCTGGGGCAGCGCAATCAGCCCCAGCATTTT.

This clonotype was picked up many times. CDR3 in DNA: TGTGCCAGCAGCCAGACCGGGACGGTGAACACTGAAGCTTTCTTT. Translated: CASSQTGTVNTEAFF. The V and J genes are TRBV12-3 or TRBV12-4 and TRBJ1-1, with D maybe TRBD1 (5 bases). Between the trimmed V and J ends, which lost 6 bases and 0 bases, there was a span of 14 bases. This CDR3 contains 15 residues.

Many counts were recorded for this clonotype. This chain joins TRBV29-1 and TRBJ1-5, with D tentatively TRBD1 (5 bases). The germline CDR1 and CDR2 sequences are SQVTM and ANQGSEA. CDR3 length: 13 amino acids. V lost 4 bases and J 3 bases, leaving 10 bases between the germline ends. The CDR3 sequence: CSVALGDNQPQHF. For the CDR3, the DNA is TGCAGCGTTGCATTGGGGGACAATCAGCCCCAGCATTTT.

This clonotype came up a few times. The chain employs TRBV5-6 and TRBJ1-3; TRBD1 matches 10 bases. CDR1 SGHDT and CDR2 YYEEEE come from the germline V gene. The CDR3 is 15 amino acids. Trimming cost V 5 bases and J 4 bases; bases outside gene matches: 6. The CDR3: CASRGTGVGGNTIYF. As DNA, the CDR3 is TGTGCCAGCAGAGGGACAGGGGTCGGCGGAAACACCATATATTTT.

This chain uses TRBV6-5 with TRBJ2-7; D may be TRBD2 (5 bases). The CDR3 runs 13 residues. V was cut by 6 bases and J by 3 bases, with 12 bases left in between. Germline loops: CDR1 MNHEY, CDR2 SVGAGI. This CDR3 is CASSRGIGYEQYF. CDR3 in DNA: TGTGCCAGCAGCCGGGGAATAGGCTACGAGCAGTACTTC.

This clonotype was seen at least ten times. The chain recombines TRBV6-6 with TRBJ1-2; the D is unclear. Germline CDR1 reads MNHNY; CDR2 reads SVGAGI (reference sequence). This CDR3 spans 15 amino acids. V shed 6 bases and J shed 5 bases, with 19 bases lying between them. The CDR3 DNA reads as TGTGCCAGCAGACCTCCTATCGGGGATGCTTATGGCTACACCTTC. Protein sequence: CASRPPIGDAYGYTF.

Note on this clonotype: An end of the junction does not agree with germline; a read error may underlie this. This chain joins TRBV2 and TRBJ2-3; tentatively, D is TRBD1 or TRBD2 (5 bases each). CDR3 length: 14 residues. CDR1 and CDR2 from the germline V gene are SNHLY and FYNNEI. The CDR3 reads CASSRERRPESPPF. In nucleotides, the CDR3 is TGTGCCAGCAGCAGGGAGCGAAGGCCAGAGAGCCCCCCCTTT.

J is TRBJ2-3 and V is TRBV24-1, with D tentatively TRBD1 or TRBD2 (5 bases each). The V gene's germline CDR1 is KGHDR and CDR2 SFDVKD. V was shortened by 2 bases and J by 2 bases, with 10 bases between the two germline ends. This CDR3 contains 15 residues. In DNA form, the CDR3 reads TGTGCCACCAGTGATTCGGGACGTCCCACAGATACGCAGTATTTT. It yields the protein CATSDSGRPTDTQYF.

The CDR3 DNA is TGTGCCAGCAGCGCAAGAAAAGGGGGCTACAGTCATTCACCCCTCCACTTT. Protein product: CASSARKGGYSHSPLHF. The chain uses TRBV3-1 and TRBJ1-6; 7 nucleotides line up with TRBD1. Looked up from germline, CDR1 is LGHDT and CDR2 is YNNKEL (reference sequence). The ends lost 5 bases at V and 8 bases at J; junction bases unmatched: 15. The CDR3 spans 17 residues.

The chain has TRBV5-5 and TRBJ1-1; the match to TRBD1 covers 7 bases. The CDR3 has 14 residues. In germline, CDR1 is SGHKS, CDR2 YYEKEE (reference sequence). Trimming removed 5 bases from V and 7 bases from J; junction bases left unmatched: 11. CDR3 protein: CASRWGQTLGEAFF. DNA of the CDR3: TGTGCCAGCAGGTGGGGACAGACATTGGGTGAAGCTTTCTTT.

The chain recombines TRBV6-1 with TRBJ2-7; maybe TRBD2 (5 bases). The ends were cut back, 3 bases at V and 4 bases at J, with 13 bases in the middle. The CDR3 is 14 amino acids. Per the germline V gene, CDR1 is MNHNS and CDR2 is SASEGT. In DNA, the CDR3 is TGTGCCAGCAGTGATCGTTCCCCGGGGTACGAGCAGTACTTC. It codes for CASSDRSPGYEQYF.

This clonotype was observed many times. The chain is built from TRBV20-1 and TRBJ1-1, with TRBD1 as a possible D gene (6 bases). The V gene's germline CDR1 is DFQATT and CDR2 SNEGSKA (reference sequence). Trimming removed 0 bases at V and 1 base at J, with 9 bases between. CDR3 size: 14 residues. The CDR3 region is CSAREPGQNTEAFF. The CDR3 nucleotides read TGCAGTGCTAGAGAACCGGGACAGAACACTGAAGCTTTCTTT.

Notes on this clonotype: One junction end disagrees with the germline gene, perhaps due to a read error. CDR3 nucleotides: TGTGCCAGCAGCACGTCTGAGGGCCAAAAGACCCAGTACTTC. Residues: CASSTSEGQKTQYF. The rearrangement uses TRBV7-2 and TRBJ2-5, with a possible D match to TRBD2 (5 bases). CDR3 length: 14 residues. CDR1 is SGHTA and CDR2 is FQGNSA in the germline V gene.

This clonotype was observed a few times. CDR3 protein: CASSPRRGTVRDTQYF. The CDR3 nucleotides read TGTGCCAGCAGTCCGCGTAGAGGGACAGTAAGGGATACGCAGTATTTT. The genes are TRBV2 and TRBJ2-3; 7 bases line up with TRBD1. Per germline, CDR1 SNHLY and CDR2 FYNNEI. Trimming removed 5 bases from V and 6 bases from J; junction bases left unmatched: 14. The CDR3 runs 16 residues.

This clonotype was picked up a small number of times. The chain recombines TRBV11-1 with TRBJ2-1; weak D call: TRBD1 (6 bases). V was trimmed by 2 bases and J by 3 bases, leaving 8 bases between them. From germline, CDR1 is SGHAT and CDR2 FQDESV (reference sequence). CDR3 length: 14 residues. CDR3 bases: TGTGCCAGCAGCTTAAGACAGGACTACAATGAGCAGTTCTTC. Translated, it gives CASSLRQDYNEQFF.

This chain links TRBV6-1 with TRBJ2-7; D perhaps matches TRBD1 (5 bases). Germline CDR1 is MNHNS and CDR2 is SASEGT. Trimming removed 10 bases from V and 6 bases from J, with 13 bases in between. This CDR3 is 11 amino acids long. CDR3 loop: CATDQGFEQYF. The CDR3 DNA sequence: TGTGCCACCGACCAGGGTTTCGAGCAGTACTTC.

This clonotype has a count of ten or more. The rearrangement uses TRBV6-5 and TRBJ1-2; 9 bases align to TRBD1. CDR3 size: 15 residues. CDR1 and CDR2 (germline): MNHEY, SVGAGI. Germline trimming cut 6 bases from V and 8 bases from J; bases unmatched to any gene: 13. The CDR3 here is CASRKTGGEVGGYTF. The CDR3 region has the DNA TGTGCCAGCAGGAAGACAGGGGGGGAAGTGGGAGGCTACACCTTC.

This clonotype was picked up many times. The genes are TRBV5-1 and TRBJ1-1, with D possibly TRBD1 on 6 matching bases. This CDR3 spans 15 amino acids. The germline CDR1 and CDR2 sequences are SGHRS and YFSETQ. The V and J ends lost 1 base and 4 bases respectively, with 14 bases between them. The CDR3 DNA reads TGCGCCAGCAGCTTGTATAACCAGGGGAGCACTGAAGCTTTCTTT. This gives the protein CASSLYNQGSTEAFF.

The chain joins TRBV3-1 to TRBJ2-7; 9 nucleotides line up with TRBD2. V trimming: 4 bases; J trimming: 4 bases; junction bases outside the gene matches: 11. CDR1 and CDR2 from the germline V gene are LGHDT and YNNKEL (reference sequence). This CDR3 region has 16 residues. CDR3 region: CASSPKFLAGPYEQYF. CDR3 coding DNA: TGTGCCAGCAGCCCAAAGTTTCTAGCGGGGCCATACGAGCAGTACTTC.

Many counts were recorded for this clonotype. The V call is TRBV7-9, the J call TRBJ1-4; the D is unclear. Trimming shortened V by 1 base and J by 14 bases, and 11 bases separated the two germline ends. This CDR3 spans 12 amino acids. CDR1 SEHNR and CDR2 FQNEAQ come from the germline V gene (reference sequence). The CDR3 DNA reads TGTGCCAGCAGCTTAGAAGTGTCTCCCCTGTTTTTT. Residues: CASSLEVSPLFF. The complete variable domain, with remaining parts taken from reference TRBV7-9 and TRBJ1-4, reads DTGVSQNPRHKITKRGQNVTFRCDPISEHNRLYWYRQTLGQGPEFLTYFQNEAQLEKSRLLSDRFSAERPKGSFSTLEIQRTEQGDSAMYLCASSLEVSPLFFGSGTQLSVL.

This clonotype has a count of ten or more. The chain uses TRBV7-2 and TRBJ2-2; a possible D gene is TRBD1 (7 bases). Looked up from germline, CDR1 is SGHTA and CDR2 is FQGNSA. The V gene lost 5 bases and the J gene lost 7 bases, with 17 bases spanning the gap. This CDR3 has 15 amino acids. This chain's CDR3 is CASSLRRGRIGELFF. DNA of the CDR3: TGTGCCAGCAGCCTACGGAGGGGGCGTATCGGGGAGCTGTTTTTT.

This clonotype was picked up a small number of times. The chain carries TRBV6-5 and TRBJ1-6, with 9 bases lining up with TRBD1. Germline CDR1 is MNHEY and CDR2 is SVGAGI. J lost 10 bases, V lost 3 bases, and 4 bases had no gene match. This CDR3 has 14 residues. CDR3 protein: CASSYRTGDSPLHF. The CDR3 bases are TGTGCCAGCAGTTATCGGACAGGGGACTCACCCCTCCACTTT.